The 29 T cell receptor beta chains reported below all come from one sample, sequenced in a study of CD8 T cells in cerebrospinal fluid in Alzheimer's disease. TCRdb re-called the 10x single-cell sequencing reads; one entry per CDR3 protein, DNA not given. The table lists 500 to 650 distinct CDR3 sequences, with 10% to 15% in the top ten. Sequenced: cerebrospinal fluid. These receptor sequences come from a human donor with Parkinson's disease.

This clonotype is deemed large by its frequency. The J gene is TRBJ1-1, the V gene TRBV4-3. This CDR3 comprises 14 residues. Germline values: CDR1 LGHNA, CDR2 YSLEER. The CDR3 spells CASSQAKRGTEAFF.

This clonotype shows up as large by frequency. The genes are TRBV7-2 and TRBJ2-7; the D gene TCRdb calls, TRBD1, cannot be checked with no DNA. The germline V gene encodes CDR1 SGHTA and CDR2 FQGNSA. The CDR3 covers 13 residues. The CDR3 loop is CASSSRQGAEQYF.

Measured by frequency, this clonotype is large. The chain recombines TRBV10-3 with TRBJ1-1; TCRdb indicates TRBD1, and absent DNA this call remains unverified. From germline, CDR1 is ENHRY and CDR2 SYGVKD. This CDR3 is built from 14 residues. The CDR3 reads CAISYRGEGTEAFF.

Frequency places this clonotype as large (0.1 to 1%). V is TRBV28 and J is TRBJ2-1; TCRdb calls TRBD1, which cannot be checked without DNA. The germline gives CDR1 MDHEN, CDR2 SYDVKM. The CDR3 is made up of 19 amino acids. CDR3: CASSSPGQGTLLSYNEQFF.

This clonotype is labeled medium-sized based on frequency. The gene calls are TRBV27 and TRBJ2-1; TCRdb gives TRBD2 as the D gene, but with no DNA this cannot be confirmed. Germline assignment: CDR1 MNHEY and CDR2 SMNVEV (reference sequence). The CDR3 loop spans 17 amino acids. The CDR3 reads CASSLGSRASSYNEQFF.

By frequency, this clonotype is large. The chain joins TRBV7-2 to TRBJ1-2; the TCRdb D gene call, TRBD1, has no DNA to confirm it. This CDR3 contains 13 residues. The germline gives CDR1 SGHTA, CDR2 FQGNSA. CDR3 amino acids: CASSRGQGYGYTF. Filled out from reference TRBV7-2 and TRBJ1-2, the complete variable domain reads GAGVSQSPSNKVTEKGKDVELRCDPISGHTALYWYRQSLGQGLEFLIYFQGNSAPDKSGLPSDRFSAERTGGSVSTLTIQRTQQEDSAVYLCASSRGQGYGYTFGSGTRLTVV.

This clonotype shows up as large (0.1 to 1%) by frequency. The chain uses TRBV29-1 and TRBJ2-1; TCRdb's D call of TRBD2 is untestable without DNA. CDR1 is SQVTM, CDR2 ANQGSEA, per germline. The length of the CDR3 is 14 residues. This CDR3 reads CSVARTSGQGEQFF.

The chain employs TRBV19 and TRBJ1-5. Germline-derived CDR1 and CDR2 are LNHDA and SQIVND (reference sequence). CDR3 length: 13 amino acids. The CDR3 region is CASSMRARQPQHF.

This clonotype is identified as large (0.1 to 1%) from frequency. The V gene is TRBV21-1, the J gene TRBJ2-5; TCRdb picks TRBD2, but there is no DNA to check that call. TRBV21-1 is recorded as a pseudogene. The CDR3 has 13 residues. The CDR3 loop reads CARRDGKKETQYF.

Measured by frequency, this clonotype is medium-sized. The chain recombines TRBV5-1 with TRBJ2-5. Germline loops: CDR1 SGHRS, CDR2 YFSETQ. The CDR3 sequence is 15 residues long. CDR3 sequence: CASSSLTGSQETQYF.

This clonotype ranks as large in terms of frequency. V is TRBV3-1 and J is TRBJ2-2; there is no DNA to check the TCRdb D call of TRBD1. CDR3 size: 18 residues. Germline V lookup: CDR1 LGHDT, CDR2 YNNKEL (reference sequence). CDR3 loop: CASRPGFGLQANTGELFF.

This clonotype is labeled medium-sized based on frequency. The chain recombines TRBV2 with TRBJ1-2; TCRdb outputs TRBD1, but without DNA this stays unchecked. The CDR3 is made up of 14 amino acids. Germline V gives CDR1 SNHLY, CDR2 FYNNEI. The CDR3 protein is CASSSEGGRDGYTF.

Frequency places this clonotype as medium-sized (0.01 to 0.1%). The chain carries TRBV19 and TRBJ2-7; there is no DNA to check the TCRdb D call of TRBD1. Germline CDR1 reads LNHDA; CDR2 reads SQIVND (reference sequence). This CDR3 has 15 amino acids. The chain's CDR3 is CASTQTPGYPYEQYF. The whole variable domain, remainder taken from reference TRBV19 and TRBJ2-7, is DGGITQSPKYLFRKEGQNVTLSCEQNLNHDAMYWYRQDPGQGLRLIYYSQIVNDFQKGDIAEGYSVSREKKESFPLTVTSAQKNPTAFYLCASTQTPGYPYEQYFGPGTRLTVT.

This CDR3 reads CSAPMGGGAGTQYF. The genes are TRBV20-1 and TRBJ2-5; the D call of TRBD2 rests on TCRdb alone, since no DNA is present to check it. The CDR3 is made up of 14 amino acids. The germline V gene has CDR1 DFQATT and CDR2 SNEGSKA (reference sequence).

By frequency, this clonotype registers large. The chain couples TRBV20-1 to TRBJ1-6. Germline V gene lookup returns CDR1 DFQATT and CDR2 SNEGSKA (reference sequence). The CDR3 runs 14 residues. CDR3 in amino acids: CSASTLSYNSPLHF.

Considering frequency, this clonotype is large. V and J are TRBV2 and TRBJ2-7. Germline values: CDR1 SNHLY, CDR2 FYNNEI. The CDR3 runs 12 residues. The CDR3 protein is CASFGSSYEQYF.

Judged by frequency, this clonotype is medium-sized. The chain has TRBV20-1 and TRBJ2-2; the TRBD2 assignment by TCRdb is unverifiable without DNA. The CDR3 is 16 amino acids. Germline loops: CDR1 DFQATT, CDR2 SNEGSKA (reference sequence). CDR3 in amino acids: CSARLTGFANTGELFF.

This clonotype is classed as medium-sized by frequency. The V and J genes are TRBV19 and TRBJ2-3; TCRdb picks TRBD2, but there is no DNA to check that call. The germline V gene has CDR1 LNHDA and CDR2 SQIVND (reference sequence). The CDR3 has 14 residues. CDR3: CASTPSGSTDTQYF.

By frequency, this clonotype is large. The chain couples TRBV2 to TRBJ2-5; TCRdb designates TRBD2, a call that cannot be tested without DNA. The germline V gene encodes CDR1 SNHLY and CDR2 FYNNEI. The CDR3 is 16 amino acids. The CDR3 spells CASSATSGASQETQYF.

This clonotype is called large based on its frequency. The chain combines TRBV5-6 with TRBJ2-1; TCRdb proposes TRBD1, but this gene call is untestable without DNA. Germline V CDR1 and CDR2: SGHDT, YYEEEE. CDR3 size: 11 residues. The CDR3 protein is CASSLGQGQFF.

The chain employs TRBV9 and TRBJ2-3; absent DNA, TCRdb's TRBD1 call cannot be checked. This CDR3 is 17 amino acids long. Germline CDR1 is SGDLS and CDR2 is YYNGEE. The CDR3 region is CASSVGDGTGSTDTQYF. Full variable domain (missing parts from reference TRBV9 and TRBJ2-3): DSGVTQTPKHLITATGQRVTLRCSPRSGDLSVYWYQQSLDQGLQFLIQYYNGEERAKGNILERFSAQQFPDLHSELNLSSLELGDSALYFCASSVGDGTGSTDTQYFGPGTRLTVL.

This clonotype counts as medium-sized by frequency. The rearrangement uses TRBV19 and TRBJ1-4. The CDR3 length is 14 residues. Germline values: CDR1 LNHDA, CDR2 SQIVND (reference sequence). CDR3 region: CASTLGGTNEKLFF. Full variable domain (remainder filled in from reference TRBV19 and TRBJ1-4): DGGITQSPKYLFRKEGQNVTLSCEQNLNHDAMYWYRQDPGQGLRLIYYSQIVNDFQKGDIAEGYSVSREKKESFPLTVTSAQKNPTAFYLCASTLGGTNEKLFFGSGTQLSVL.

Its frequency marks this clonotype as medium-sized. This chain connects TRBV28 to TRBJ2-2; without DNA, the TCRdb call of TRBD2 cannot be checked. This CDR3 is 16 amino acids long. Germline V gives CDR1 MDHEN, CDR2 SYDVKM. CDR3 amino acids: CASSLRVRAGTGELFF.

This clonotype is medium-sized by frequency. CDR3 sequence: CASSPQEGGYEQYF. The chain links TRBV5-1 to TRBJ2-7; the TRBD2 assignment by TCRdb is unverifiable without DNA. The CDR3 totals 14 residues. Germline V gene lookup returns CDR1 SGHRS and CDR2 YFSETQ.

Considering frequency, this clonotype is large (0.1 to 1%). The V gene is TRBV28, the J gene TRBJ1-1; checking the TCRdb D call of TRBD1 is not possible without DNA. Germline CDR1 and CDR2: MDHEN and SYDVKM. CDR3 length: 18 amino acids. The CDR3 sequence is CASSLYLRRGTENTEAFF.

This clonotype is classed as large by frequency. CDR3: CASSGMTSGNTGELFF. V gene TRBV25-1 combines with J gene TRBJ2-2; without DNA, the TCRdb call of TRBD2 cannot be checked. Germline-derived CDR1 and CDR2 are MGHDK and SYGVNS. This CDR3 region has 16 residues.

By frequency, this clonotype is medium-sized. The chain carries TRBV6-2 or TRBV6-3 and TRBJ2-3; the TCRdb D gene call, TRBD1, has no DNA to confirm it. Per the germline V gene, CDR1 is MNHEY and CDR2 is SVGEGT. This CDR3 has 14 residues. The CDR3: CASSEGTEGDTQYF.

This clonotype is medium-sized (0.01 to 0.1%) by frequency. The chain links TRBV28 to TRBJ2-2; TCRdb proposes TRBD1, but this gene call is untestable without DNA. This CDR3 has 13 amino acids. Germline V lookup: CDR1 MDHEN, CDR2 SYDVKM. This chain's CDR3 is CANRATNTGELFF.

Its frequency marks this clonotype as large. V is TRBV18 and J is TRBJ2-5. CDR3 size: 18 residues. CDR1 and CDR2 (germline): KGHSH, LQKENI. CDR3: CASSPPRFDKEKQETQYF.